The 8 T cell receptor beta chains reported below all come from one sample, sequenced in a study of T-cell memory formation after mild COVID-19. TCRdb recomputed calls from the 5' RACE reads with MiXCR, one row per CDR3 protein. This table has more than 300,000 distinct CDR3 sequences, 20% to 25% appearing once. The sample taken for sequencing was PBMCs or a T cell subset sorted from them (not recorded which). These receptors were obtained from a man younger than 30 who had mild COVID-19 (a few samples of this study predate the infection). Cell type and time point are not known.

This chain connects TRBV15 to TRBJ1-2; D call uncertain. Per germline, CDR1 LNHNV and CDR2 YYDKDF (reference sequence). Trimming took 5 bases from V and 3 from J, leaving 19 bases between them. This CDR3 spans 16 amino acids. The DNA of the CDR3 is TGTGCCACCAGCCCGCTTCCCCACACAGAATACTATGGCTACACCTTC. Translating it yields CATSPLPHTEYYGYTF.

This clonotype has at least ten counts. The chain links TRBV4-2 to TRBJ2-3, with TRBD2 identical over 11 bases. Losses at the gene ends were 0 bases for V and 4 bases for J; bases not matched to a gene: 0. CDR3 length: 15 residues. The germline gives CDR1 LGHNA, CDR2 YNFKEQ. The CDR3 sequence: CASSQDSGGADTQYF. The CDR3 DNA is TGTGCCAGCAGCCAAGATAGCGGGGGGGCAGATACGCAGTATTTT.

This clonotype came up a few times. For the CDR3, the DNA is TGCGCCAGCAGCTTGGGTGCTGTCTCCTACAATGAGCAGTTCTTC. Its translation is CASSLGAVSYNEQFF. The chain combines TRBV5-1 with TRBJ2-1; D uncertain. Germline loops: CDR1 SGHRS, CDR2 YFSETQ. The V end lost 0 bases, the J end lost 0 bases, and 7 bases lay between the germline ends. The CDR3 spans 15 residues.

The V and J genes are TRBV5-4 and TRBJ2-1; D is unresolved. Germline CDR1 SGHNT, CDR2 YYREEE (reference sequence). This CDR3 comprises 13 residues. The ends were cut back, 1 base at V and 6 bases at J, with 8 bases in the middle. Here the CDR3 reads CASSLTSVNEQFF. The CDR3, as DNA: TGTGCCAGCAGCTTGACGAGCGTCAATGAGCAGTTCTTC.

This clonotype has more than one count but fewer than ten. The chain's CDR3 is CASGSQGPQGQFF. The CDR3 DNA follows: TGTGCCAGTGGATCACAGGGGCCCCAGGGGCAGTTCTTC. The J gene is TRBJ2-1, the V gene TRBV19; 7 bases agree with TRBD1. This CDR3 comprises 13 residues. CDR1 and CDR2 (germline): LNHDA, SQIVND (reference sequence). The ends lost 8 bases at V and 12 bases at J; junction bases unmatched: 13.

This clonotype was found a few times. CDR3 coding DNA: TGTGCCAGTAGTATAGCGGCCGGGGAGAACACTGAAGCTTTCTTT. As protein: CASSIAAGENTEAFF. The chain couples TRBV19 to TRBJ1-1; D remains unclear. Germline CDR1 is LNHDA and CDR2 is SQIVND (reference sequence). The CDR3 is 15 amino acids. With 1 base removed from V and 1 base from J, the gap between germline ends came to 10 bases.

The chain combines TRBV4-1 with TRBJ2-7; TRBD1 matches at 10 bases. V lost 5 bases and J lost 3; bases outside the gene matches: 7. This CDR3 region has 15 residues. The germline CDR1 and CDR2 sequences are MGHRA and YSYEKL. The CDR3 region is CASSSLGTGVYEQYF. CDR3 DNA sequence: TGCGCCAGCAGCTCACTAGGGACAGGGGTCTACGAGCAGTACTTC.

V gene TRBV12-3 or TRBV12-4 combines with J gene TRBJ1-1; D is unclear. Deletions cut 1 base from V and 5 bases from J, with 11 bases between. The CDR3 has 14 amino acids. CDR3 sequence reads: CASSLGASYTEAFF. CDR3 bases: TGTGCCAGCAGTTTAGGGGCTAGTTATACTGAAGCTTTCTTT.